This T cell receptor beta chain was captured by sequencing in a study of CD8 T cells in ankylosing spondylitis. Study-level findings and limits: Among TCR beta sequences, a motif of eight highly homologous variants appeared characteristic of ankylosing spondylitis blood. Relatively rare in peripheral blood, disease-linked clones were also CD8+. There was reportedly significant enrichment of clones that were disease-linked in matched ankylosing spondylitis synovial fluid.

This clonotype was found many times. Its antigen remains unknown. Quantitative barcoded 5'-RACE was used to prepare TCR beta libraries. TCRdb analysed the 5' RACE reads with MiXCR anew, one entry per CDR3 protein. The sample records roughly 130,000 distinct CDR3 sequences, around 9.3% being singletons. The CDR3 has 14 amino acids. Germline CDR1 MGHRA, CDR2 YSYEKL. Trimming pared 8 bases from V and 0 bases from J, leaving 11 bases between. The sequencing input was blood, either unsorted or a sorted T cell fraction (not recorded which). The TCR sequence derives from a male donor with ankylosing spondylitis or in good health (not recorded which). The genes are TRBV4-1 and TRBJ2-1; the D call may be TRBD1 or TRBD2 (5 bases each). The CDR3 is CASGGSSSYNEQFF. The CDR3 nucleotides are TGCGCCAGCGGGGGTTCAAGCTCCTACAATGAGCAGTTCTTC.